This paragraph reports one TCR beta chain. The antigen is unknown. The record originates from a study of cytomegalovirus exposure and HLA in healthy donors. Study results and limitations: The tendency of first-cohort TCR clusters to co-occur in the roughly 130 validation repertoires emerged from a later analysis. Three CMV-associated chains proved CMV antigen-specific in vitro. The listing of roughly 160 TCR beta chains classed them as cytomegalovirus-associated.

The CDR3 is 15 residues long. Deletions cut 0 bases from V and 5 bases from J, with 14 bases between. Germline loops: CDR1 SGHRS, CDR2 YFSETQ. The protocol was immunoSEQ multiplex PCR, while the TCRdb copy is restricted to in-frame clones and leaves out a portion. Among approximately 300,000 clones, roughly 90% were seen once, and the ten largest hold 0.84%. This clonotype was sampled from a woman younger than 35 in good health and CMV-seronegative. The source material was PBMCs. This rearrangement joins TRBV5-1 to TRBJ2-5; TRBD2 is a possible D gene (5 bases). CDR3 sequence (DNA): TGCGCCAGCAGCTTGGAGGCGGGTGGTGGGGAGACCCAGTACTTC. Translating it yields CASSLEAGGGETQYF. Drawing the rest from reference TRBV5-1 and TRBJ2-5, the complete variable domain is KAGVTQTPRYLIKTRGQQVTLSCSPISGHRSVSWYQQTPGQGLQFLFEYFSETQRNKGNFPGRFSGRQFSNSRSEMNVSTLELGDSALYLCASSLEAGGGETQYFGPGTRLLVL.